This T cell receptor (beta chain) was identified in a study of vaccination effects on CD4 cells after COVID-19. Broader study findings: The study found that only 1 of 255 vaccine-induced clones from healthy vaccinees cross-reacted with common cold coronaviruses. Clones arising from infection and from vaccination showed marked clonal contraction late after vaccination.

Assay used: immunoSEQ multiplex PCR; TCRdb lists only in-frame clones, some missing. Of roughly 13,000 clones in the sample, around 72% were seen once. Antigen-specific CD4+ T cell clonotypes were called by their expansion after viral peptide-pool culture in ViraFEST. Following an approximately eleven-day culture, CD4+ T cells were purified. Participants completed two doses of the BNT162b2 or mRNA-1273 vaccine. On this clone: The target antigen is unknown.

The CDR3 has 14 amino acids. The V segment lost 3 bases and the J segment 7 bases; nucleotides outside the gene matches: 5. Germline CDR1 is KGHDR and CDR2 is SFDVKD. This clonotype was obtained from a human donor who received a COVID-19 vaccine. The chain joins TRBV24-1 to TRBJ2-3; 8 bases align to TRBD2. The source was CD4+ T cells from PBMCs cultured with SARS-CoV-2 spike peptides, collected after COVID-19 vaccination. CDR3 region: CATSDRTSPYTQYF. CDR3 bases: TGTGCCACCAGTGATAGGACTAGCCCGTATACGCAGTATTTT.